The entry that follows covers one TCR beta chain sequence. What it binds is unknown. The CDR3 runs to 14 residues. CDR1 and CDR2 from the germline V gene are MDHEN and SYDVKM. The junction had 6 bases not matched to a gene; V was cut back by 6 bases and J by 4 bases. The data were obtained in a study of cytomegalovirus exposure and HLA in healthy donors. Background on the study: In a later analysis, the roughly 130 validation repertoires were reported to have used the same platform as the 600 to 800 first-cohort repertoires. Overall study findings and caveats: It was found in a later analysis that first-cohort TCR clusters tended to co-occur in the 100 to 150 validation repertoires.

The repertoire was sequenced with immunoSEQ multiplex PCR; TCRdb's copy has only in-frame clones and lacks some. The sample lists some 250,000 clones, roughly 90% occurring once. The chain carries TRBV28 and TRBJ1-2, with 9 bases aligning to TRBD1. The receptor comes from a young woman in good health and CMV-seronegative. Source material: PBMCs. The DNA for the CDR3 is TGTGCCAGCAGGTACCCGGGACAGGGCTATGGCTACACCTTC. This translates into CASRYPGQGYGYTF.